These 15 T cell receptor beta chains originate from one sample sequenced in a study of memory CD8 T cells in hepatitis C reinfection. As to time point: pre-reinfection, 55 to 20 weeks before reinfection detection. TCR sequencing was done directly ex vivo on sorted cells, without expansion in vitro. Only in-frame clones appear in the TCRdb table, and some are missing; sequencing was by immunoSEQ multiplex PCR. The sample includes 45,000 to 65,000 clones, about 90% of them seen just once. Sequencing was done on a sample of naive CD8+ T cells sorted from blood. These receptors were taken from a man aged 18 to 29 with hepatitis C virus infection.

The V and J genes are TRBV5-4 and TRBJ2-3; 13 nucleotides align to TRBD2. Germline V gene lookup returns CDR1 SGHNT and CDR2 YYREEE (reference sequence). Trimming at V came to 4 bases and at J to 0 bases, leaving 8 bases not matched to a gene. The CDR3 is 18 residues long. This CDR3 reads CASSPGLAGPDSTDTQYF. CDR3 nucleotides: TGTGCCAGCAGCCCGGGACTAGCGGGGCCCGACAGCACAGATACGCAGTATTTT.

The chain joins TRBV19 to TRBJ2-5, with D perhaps matching TRBD2 (6 bases). CDR3 length: 14 residues. V lost 2 bases and J lost 11, with 18 bases in between. CDR1 is LNHDA, CDR2 SQIVND, per germline (reference sequence). The CDR3, as DNA: TGTGCCAGTAGTATAACCGGGAGTCTTCATGAGCAGTACTTC. Its translation is CASSITGSLHEQYF.

The chain links TRBV14 to TRBJ1-2; 8 nucleotides agree with TRBD1. The junction had 2 bases not matched to a gene; V was cut back by 4 bases and J by 1 base. This CDR3 is built from 14 residues. Germline V CDR1 and CDR2: SGHDN, FVKESK. CDR3 DNA: TGTGCCAGCAGCCGGACAGGGAGTAACTATGGCTACACCTTC. It yields the protein CASSRTGSNYGYTF.

The gene calls are TRBV28 and TRBJ1-5, with unresolved D. CDR3 length: 14 amino acids. The germline V gene has CDR1 MDHEN and CDR2 SYDVKM. V was shortened by 3 bases and J by 3 bases, with 9 bases between the two germline ends. CDR3 bases: TGTGCCAGCAGTTTCGGGTTACTCAATCAGCCCCAGCATTTT. It specifies CASSFGLLNQPQHF.

The rearrangement uses TRBV4-1 and TRBJ1-2, with TRBD1 matching 8 bases. The CDR3 is 15 amino acids. The germline V gene has CDR1 MGHRA and CDR2 YSYEKL. J was trimmed by 7 bases and V by 1 base; bases with no gene match: 8. In nucleotides, the CDR3 is TGCGCCAGCAGCCAAGGACCTACAGGGGGAAGTGGCTACACCTTC. This translates into CASSQGPTGGSGYTF.

The chain couples TRBV6-5 to TRBJ2-5, with TRBD2 matching 7 bases. CDR1 and CDR2 (germline): MNHEY, SVGAGI. V lost 6 bases and J lost 2; bases outside the gene matches: 6. The CDR3 has 14 amino acids. The CDR3 sequence is CASRGLADQETQYF. CDR3 DNA sequence: TGTGCCAGCAGGGGCCTAGCGGATCAAGAGACCCAGTACTTC.

The genes are TRBV9 and TRBJ2-1; 7 positions match TRBD1. Trimming removed 3 bases from V and 2 bases from J; junction bases left unmatched: 2. CDR3 length: 14 amino acids. The germline V gene encodes CDR1 SGDLS and CDR2 YYNGEE. The CDR3 sequence is CASSGGGAYNEQFF. CDR3 sequence (DNA): TGTGCCAGCAGCGGAGGGGGCGCCTACAATGAGCAGTTCTTC. Complete variable domain (other parts from reference TRBV9 and TRBJ2-1): DSGVTQTPKHLITATGQRVTLRCSPRSGDLSVYWYQQSLDQGLQFLIQYYNGEERAKGNILERFSAQQFPDLHSELNLSSLELGDSALYFCASSGGGAYNEQFFGPGTRLTVL.

This clone was detected once. V usage is TRBV28 and J usage is TRBJ2-1; 7 nucleotides line up with TRBD1. V lost 5 bases to trimming and J lost 4 bases; unmatched junction nucleotides: 5. This CDR3 is 14 amino acids long. The germline gives CDR1 MDHEN, CDR2 SYDVKM. The CDR3 DNA follows: TGTGCCAGCAGTGTCCGGGACAGTTACAATGAGCAGTTCTTC. This gives the protein CASSVRDSYNEQFF.

The rearrangement links TRBV28 to TRBJ2-5, with 8 nucleotides matching TRBD1. V was pared by 8 bases and J by 5 bases, with 4 bases of the junction left unmatched. The CDR3 is made up of 12 amino acids. Germline assignment: CDR1 MDHEN and CDR2 SYDVKM. The CDR3 DNA is TGTGCCAGCGGACAGGGCGGGGAGACCCAGTACTTC. Residues: CASGQGGETQYF.

This chain links TRBV5-5 with TRBJ2-1; D is possibly TRBD1 (5 bases). This CDR3 region has 13 residues. Germline lookup yields CDR1 SGHKS and CDR2 YYEKEE (reference sequence). The V end was cut by 0 bases, the J end by 7 bases, with 8 bases between. The CDR3 nucleotides read TGTGCCAGCAGCTTGGCAGGGTGGAATGAGCAGTTCTTC. Protein product: CASSLAGWNEQFF. Supplemented by reference TRBV5-5 and TRBJ2-1, the full variable domain reads DAGVTQSPTHLIKTRGQQVTLRCSPISGHKSVSWYQQVLGQGPQFIFQYYEKEERGRGNFPDRFSARQFPNYSSELNVNALLLGDSALYLCASSLAGWNEQFFGPGTRLTVL.

This clone was seen once. The chain uses TRBV5-1 and TRBJ2-1; 10 bases line up with TRBD2. Germline loops: CDR1 SGHRS, CDR2 YFSETQ. V lost 3 bases, J lost 7 bases, and 7 bases stayed unmatched. CDR3 length: 15 amino acids. In nucleotides, the CDR3 is TGCGCCAGCAGCTCCGGACTAGCGGTGGCGAATGAGCAGTTCTTC. It is translated as CASSSGLAVANEQFF.

This chain links TRBV7-6 with TRBJ2-1; perhaps TRBD2 as D (5 bases). The CDR3 has 15 residues. V was clipped by 3 bases and J by 0 bases, with 9 bases between them. Germline V gene lookup returns CDR1 SGHVS and CDR2 FNYEAQ. CDR3 coding DNA: TGTGCCAGCAGCTTCGACACTAGCTCCTACAATGAGCAGTTCTTC. Translation: CASSFDTSSYNEQFF.

The gene calls are TRBV7-6 and TRBJ2-1, with D possibly matching TRBD1 (6 bases). V was shortened by 5 bases and J by 6 bases, with 8 bases between the two germline ends. This CDR3 is 12 amino acids long. CDR1 and CDR2 from the germline V gene are SGHVS and FNYEAQ. CDR3 in amino acids: CASSLDSNEQFF. As DNA, the CDR3 is TGTGCCAGCAGCCTGGACAGCAATGAGCAGTTCTTC.

The chain is built from TRBV27 and TRBJ1-1, with unresolved D. V was clipped by 6 bases and J by 3 bases, with 17 bases between them. Looked up from germline, CDR1 is MNHEY and CDR2 is SMNVEV (reference sequence). The CDR3 spans 15 residues. This CDR3 reads CASSSMSAGDTEAFF. CDR3 nucleotide sequence: TGTGCCAGCAGCTCGATGTCCGCCGGGGACACTGAAGCTTTCTTT.

The V and J genes are TRBV5-5 and TRBJ2-2; TRBD1 aligns across 8 bases. Unmatched junction bases numbered 8, after V lost 4 bases and J lost 6 bases. CDR1 SGHKS and CDR2 YYEKEE come from the germline V gene (reference sequence). This CDR3 is built from 15 residues. The CDR3 DNA sequence: TGTGCCAGCAGCAGTGGACAGGGCGAGGCCGGGGAGCTGTTTTTT. This translates into CASSSGQGEAGELFF.